This TCR beta chain is from a study of blood T cells in healthy people across ages. Whole-study findings and limits: TCR beta diversity per million T cells fell roughly linearly with age. There were more naive CD4+ cells and higher diversity in long-lived donors than in aged donors.

Details on this clonotype: Its antigen is undetermined.

Extractions gave at least 5 micrograms of total RNA per sample. With a J-beta primer mix and a sample-barcoded 5' primer, a second PCR ran about 7 to 12 cycles. TCRdb re-derived calls from the 5' RACE reads in MiXCR, one entry per CDR3 protein. The sample has roughly 700,000 distinct CDR3 sequences, approximately 25% seen once; the top ten hold around 9.2%. This same sample was also taken into another study, of T cells of mothers and their children. From that study: All donors were healthy and Caucasian; they were three mothers and their six children.

The sample comprised blood. The receptor's source is a boy aged 5 to 17 in good health.

The CDR3 DNA follows: TGTGCCAGCAGCTTTTGGCTAGCGGGGACCAATGAGCAGTTCTTC. This sequence encodes CASSFWLAGTNEQFF. The chain combines TRBV11-1 with TRBJ2-5; 9 bases align to TRBD2. The J call could be wrong; TRBJ2-1 is a better fit for the DNA end. Germline V gives CDR1 SGHAT, CDR2 FQDESV (reference sequence). There are 15 residues in the CDR3.